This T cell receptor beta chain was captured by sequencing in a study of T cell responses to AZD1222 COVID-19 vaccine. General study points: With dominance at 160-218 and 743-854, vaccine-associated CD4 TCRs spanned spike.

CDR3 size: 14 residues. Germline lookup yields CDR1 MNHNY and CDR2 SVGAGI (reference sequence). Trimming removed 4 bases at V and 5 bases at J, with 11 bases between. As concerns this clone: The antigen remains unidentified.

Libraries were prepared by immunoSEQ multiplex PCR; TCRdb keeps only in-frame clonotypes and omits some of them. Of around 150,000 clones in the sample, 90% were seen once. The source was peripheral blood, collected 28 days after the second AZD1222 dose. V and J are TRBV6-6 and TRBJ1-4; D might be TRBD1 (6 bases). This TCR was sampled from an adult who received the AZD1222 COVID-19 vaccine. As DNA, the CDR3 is TGTGCCAGCAGTTCGCCGGACAGAAATGAAAAACTGTTTTTT. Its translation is CASSSPDRNEKLFF.